This TCR beta chain was captured by sequencing in a study of cytomegalovirus exposure and HLA in healthy donors. Study-level findings and limits: TRBV6-2, TRBV6-3 and some other V segments were unresolvable in 87-base-pair reads. A list of roughly 160 TCR beta chains associated with cytomegalovirus was given.

The PCR employed 60 Vbeta primers together with 13 Jbeta primers. Assay: immunoSEQ multiplex PCR; the TCRdb copy retains only in-frame clones and omits some. The data hold about 150,000 clones, with approximately 80% observed a single time. Turning to this clone: Its antigen remains unidentified.

Trimming stripped 4 bases from V and 3 bases from J, with 9 bases between. Germline values: CDR1 SNHLY, CDR2 FYNNEI. The CDR3 is 13 amino acids. This receptor was taken from a woman between 50 and 59 years old in good health and CMV-seropositive. Sequenced material: PBMCs. The chain recombines TRBV2 with TRBJ1-1, with D unresolved. CDR3 DNA: TGTGCCAGCAGTGTGGGGAGGTACACTGAAGCTTTCTTT. It specifies CASSVGRYTEAFF.